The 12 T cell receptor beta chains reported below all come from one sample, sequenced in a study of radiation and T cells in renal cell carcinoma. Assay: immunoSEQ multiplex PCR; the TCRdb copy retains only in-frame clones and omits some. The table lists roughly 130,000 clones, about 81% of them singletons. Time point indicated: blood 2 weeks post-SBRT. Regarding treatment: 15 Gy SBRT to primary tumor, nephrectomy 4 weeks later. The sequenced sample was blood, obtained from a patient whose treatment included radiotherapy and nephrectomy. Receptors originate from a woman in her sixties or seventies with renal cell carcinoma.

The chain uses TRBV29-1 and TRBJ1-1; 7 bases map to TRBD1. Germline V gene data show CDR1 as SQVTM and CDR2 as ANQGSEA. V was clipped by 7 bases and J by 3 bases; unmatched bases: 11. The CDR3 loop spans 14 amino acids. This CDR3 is CSASGTEEDTEAFF. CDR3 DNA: TGCAGCGCCAGCGGGACAGAAGAGGACACTGAAGCTTTCTTT.

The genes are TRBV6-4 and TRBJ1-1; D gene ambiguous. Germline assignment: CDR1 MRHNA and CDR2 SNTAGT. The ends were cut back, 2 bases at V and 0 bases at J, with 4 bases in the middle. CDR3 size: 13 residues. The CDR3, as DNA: TGTGCCAGCAGTGACCAGTTGAACACTGAAGCTTTCTTT. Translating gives CASSDQLNTEAFF.

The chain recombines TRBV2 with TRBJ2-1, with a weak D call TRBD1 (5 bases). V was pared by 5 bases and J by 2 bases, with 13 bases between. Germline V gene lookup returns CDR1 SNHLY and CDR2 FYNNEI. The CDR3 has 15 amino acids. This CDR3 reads CASSPSRVPYNEQFF. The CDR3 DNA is TGTGCCAGCAGTCCGAGCAGGGTACCCTACAATGAGCAGTTCTTC.

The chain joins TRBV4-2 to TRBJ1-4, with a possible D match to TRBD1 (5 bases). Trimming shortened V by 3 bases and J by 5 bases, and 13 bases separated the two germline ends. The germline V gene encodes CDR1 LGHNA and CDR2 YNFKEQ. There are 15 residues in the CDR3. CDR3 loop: CASSQGQGVNEKLFF. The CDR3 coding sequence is TGTGCCAGCAGCCAGGGTCAGGGCGTAAATGAAAAACTGTTTTTT.

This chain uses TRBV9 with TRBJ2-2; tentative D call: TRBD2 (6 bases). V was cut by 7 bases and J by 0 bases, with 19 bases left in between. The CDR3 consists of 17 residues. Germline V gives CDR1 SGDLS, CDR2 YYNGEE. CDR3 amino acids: CASQPGLKNANTGELFF. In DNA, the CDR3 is TGTGCCAGCCAACCGGGACTTAAGAACGCGAACACCGGGGAGCTGTTTTTT.

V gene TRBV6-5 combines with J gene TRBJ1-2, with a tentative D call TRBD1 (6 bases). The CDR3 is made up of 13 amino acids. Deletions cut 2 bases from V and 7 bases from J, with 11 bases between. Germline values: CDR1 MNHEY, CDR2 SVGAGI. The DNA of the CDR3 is TGTGCCAGCAGTTACGACCCCAGGGGTGGCTACACCTTC. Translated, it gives CASSYDPRGGYTF.

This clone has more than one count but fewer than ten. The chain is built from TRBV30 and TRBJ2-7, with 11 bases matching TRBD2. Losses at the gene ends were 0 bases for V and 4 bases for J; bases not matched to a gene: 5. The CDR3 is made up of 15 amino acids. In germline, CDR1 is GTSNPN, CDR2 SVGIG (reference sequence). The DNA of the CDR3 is TGTGCCTGGAGTGTACGTTTAGCGGGAGGGTACGAGCAGTACTTC. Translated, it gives CAWSVRLAGGYEQYF.

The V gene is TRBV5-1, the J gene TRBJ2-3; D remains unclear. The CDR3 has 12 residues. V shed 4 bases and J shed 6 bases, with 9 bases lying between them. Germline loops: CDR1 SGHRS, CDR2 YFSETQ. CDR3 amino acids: CASSPESDTQYF. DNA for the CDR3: TGCGCCAGCAGCCCCGAGAGTGATACGCAGTATTTT.

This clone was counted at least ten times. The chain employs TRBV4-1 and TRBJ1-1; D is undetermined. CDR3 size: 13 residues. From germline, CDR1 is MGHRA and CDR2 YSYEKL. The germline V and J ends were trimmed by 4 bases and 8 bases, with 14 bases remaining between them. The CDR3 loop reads CASSPQTSSEAFF. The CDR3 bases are TGCGCCAGCAGCCCCCAGACTAGTTCCGAAGCTTTCTTT.

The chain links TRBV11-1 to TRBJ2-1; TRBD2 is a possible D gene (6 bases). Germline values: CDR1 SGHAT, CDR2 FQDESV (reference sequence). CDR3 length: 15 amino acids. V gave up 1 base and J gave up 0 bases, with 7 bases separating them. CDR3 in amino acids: CASSLGGTSYNEQFF. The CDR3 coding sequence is TGTGCCAGCAGCTTAGGCGGGACCTCCTACAATGAGCAGTTCTTC.

CDR3 sequence (DNA): TGTGCCAGCAGCGCCTTGGGGGGGCCCGGGGAGCTGTTTTTT. Translated, it gives CASSALGGPGELFF. This rearrangement joins TRBV9 to TRBJ2-2; D is perhaps TRBD2 (7 bases). This CDR3 is built from 14 residues. Germline assignment: CDR1 SGDLS and CDR2 YYNGEE. Trimming removed 3 bases at V and 6 bases at J, with 12 bases between.

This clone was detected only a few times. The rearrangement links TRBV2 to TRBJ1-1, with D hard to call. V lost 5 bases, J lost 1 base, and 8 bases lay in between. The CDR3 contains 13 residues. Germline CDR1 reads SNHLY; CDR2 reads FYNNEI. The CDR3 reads CASSYTPNTEAFF. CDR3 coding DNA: TGTGCCAGCAGTTACACCCCGAACACTGAAGCTTTCTTT. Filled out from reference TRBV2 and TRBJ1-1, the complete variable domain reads EPEVTQTPSHQVTQMGQEVILRCVPISNHLYFYWYRQILGQKVEFLVSFYNNEISEKSEIFDDQFSVERPDGSNFTLKIRSTKLEDSAMYFCASSYTPNTEAFFGQGTRLTVV.